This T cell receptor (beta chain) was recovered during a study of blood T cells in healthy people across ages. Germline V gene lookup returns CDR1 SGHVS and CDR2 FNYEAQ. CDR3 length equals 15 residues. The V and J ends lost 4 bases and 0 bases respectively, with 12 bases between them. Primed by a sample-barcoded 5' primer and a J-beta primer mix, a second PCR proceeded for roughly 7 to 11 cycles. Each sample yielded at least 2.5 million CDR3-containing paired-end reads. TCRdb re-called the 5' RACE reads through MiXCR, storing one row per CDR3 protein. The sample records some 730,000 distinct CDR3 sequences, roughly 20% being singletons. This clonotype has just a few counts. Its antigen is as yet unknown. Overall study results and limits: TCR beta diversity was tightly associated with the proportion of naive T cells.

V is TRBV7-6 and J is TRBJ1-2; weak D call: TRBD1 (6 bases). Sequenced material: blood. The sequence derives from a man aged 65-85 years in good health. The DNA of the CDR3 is TGTGCCAGCAGCTCCCTACAGGGATCTAACTATGGCTACACCTTC. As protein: CASSSLQGSNYGYTF. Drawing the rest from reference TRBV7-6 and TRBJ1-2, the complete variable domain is GAGVSQSPRYKVTKRGQDVALRCDPISGHVSLYWYRQALGQGPEFLTYFNYEAQQDKSGLPNDRFSAERPEGSISTLTIQRTEQRDSAMYRCASSSLQGSNYGYTFGSGTRLTVV.